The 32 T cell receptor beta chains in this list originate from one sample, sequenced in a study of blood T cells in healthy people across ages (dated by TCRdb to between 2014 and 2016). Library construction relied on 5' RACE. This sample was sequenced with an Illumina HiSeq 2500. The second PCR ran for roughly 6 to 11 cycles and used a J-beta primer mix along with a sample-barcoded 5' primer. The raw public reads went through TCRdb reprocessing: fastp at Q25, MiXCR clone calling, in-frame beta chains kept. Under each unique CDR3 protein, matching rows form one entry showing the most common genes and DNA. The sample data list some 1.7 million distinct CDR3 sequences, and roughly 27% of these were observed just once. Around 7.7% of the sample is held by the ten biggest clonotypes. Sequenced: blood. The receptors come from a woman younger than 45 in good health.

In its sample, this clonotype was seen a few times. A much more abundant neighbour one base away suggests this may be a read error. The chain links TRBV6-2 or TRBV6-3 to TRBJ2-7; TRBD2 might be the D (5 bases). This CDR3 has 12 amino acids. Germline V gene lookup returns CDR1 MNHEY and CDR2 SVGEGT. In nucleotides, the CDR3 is TGTACCAGCAGTAGAACTAGCTACGAGCAGTACTTC. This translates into CTSSRTSYEQYF.

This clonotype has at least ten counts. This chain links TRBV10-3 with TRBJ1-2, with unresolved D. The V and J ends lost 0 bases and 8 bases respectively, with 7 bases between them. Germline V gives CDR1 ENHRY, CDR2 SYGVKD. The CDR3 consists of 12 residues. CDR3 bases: TGTGCCATCAGTGAGTCAGGAAGGGGCTACACCTTC. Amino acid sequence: CAISESGRGYTF.

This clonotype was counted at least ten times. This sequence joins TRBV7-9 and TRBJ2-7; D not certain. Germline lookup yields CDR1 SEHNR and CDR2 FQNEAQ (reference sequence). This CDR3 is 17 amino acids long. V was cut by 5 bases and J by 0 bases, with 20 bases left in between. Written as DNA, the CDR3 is TGTGCCAGCAGCGAAACAGCAAAGACCGCTACCTCCTACGAGCAGTACTTC. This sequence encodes CASSETAKTATSYEQYF.

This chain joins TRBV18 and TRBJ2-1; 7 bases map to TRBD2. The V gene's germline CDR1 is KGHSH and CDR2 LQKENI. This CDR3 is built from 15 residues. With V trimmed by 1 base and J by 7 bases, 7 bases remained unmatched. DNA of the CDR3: TGTGCCAGCTCACCACGGGCGGGGGACCAGAATGAGCAGTTCTTC. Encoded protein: CASSPRAGDQNEQFF.

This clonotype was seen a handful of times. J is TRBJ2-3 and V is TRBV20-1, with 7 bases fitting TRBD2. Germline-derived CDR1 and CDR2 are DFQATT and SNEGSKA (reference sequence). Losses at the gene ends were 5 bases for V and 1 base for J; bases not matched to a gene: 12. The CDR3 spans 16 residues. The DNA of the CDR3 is TGCAGTGCTCCCCATCTGTGGAGCGGGGGCACAGATACGCAGTATTTT. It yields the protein CSAPHLWSGGTDTQYF.

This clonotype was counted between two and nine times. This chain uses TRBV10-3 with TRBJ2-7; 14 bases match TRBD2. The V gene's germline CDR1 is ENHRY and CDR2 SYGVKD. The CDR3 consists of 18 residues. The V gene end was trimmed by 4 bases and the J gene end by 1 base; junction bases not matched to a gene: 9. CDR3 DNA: TGTGCCATCAGTGCCGGGACTAGCGGGAGTCAGTTTTCCTACGAGCAGTACTTC. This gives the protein CAISAGTSGSQFSYEQYF.

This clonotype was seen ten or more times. CDR3 protein: CASSKGRESYNEQFF. The CDR3 coding sequence is TGTGCCAGCTCCAAAGGGCGGGAGTCCTACAATGAGCAGTTCTTC. V and J are TRBV27 and TRBJ2-1; TRBD2 aligns across 7 bases. This CDR3 has 15 amino acids. The V gene's germline CDR1 is MNHEY and CDR2 SMNVEV (reference sequence). V shed 8 bases and J 1 base; nucleotides not matched to a gene: 8.

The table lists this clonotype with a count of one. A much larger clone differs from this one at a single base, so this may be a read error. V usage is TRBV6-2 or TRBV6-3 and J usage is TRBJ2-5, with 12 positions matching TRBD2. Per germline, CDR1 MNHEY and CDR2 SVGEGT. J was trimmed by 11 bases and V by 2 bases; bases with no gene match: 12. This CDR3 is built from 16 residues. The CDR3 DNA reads TGTGCCAGCAGTTACGCTAGCGGGGGGGCCTTCAATGAGCAGTACTTC. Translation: CASSYASGGAFNEQYF.

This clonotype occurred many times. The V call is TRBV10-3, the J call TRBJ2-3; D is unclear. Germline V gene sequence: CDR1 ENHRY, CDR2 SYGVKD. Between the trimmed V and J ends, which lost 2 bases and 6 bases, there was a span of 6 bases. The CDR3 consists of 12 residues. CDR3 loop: CAISEIVDTQYF. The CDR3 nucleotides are TGTGCCATCAGTGAGATAGTGGATACGCAGTATTTT.

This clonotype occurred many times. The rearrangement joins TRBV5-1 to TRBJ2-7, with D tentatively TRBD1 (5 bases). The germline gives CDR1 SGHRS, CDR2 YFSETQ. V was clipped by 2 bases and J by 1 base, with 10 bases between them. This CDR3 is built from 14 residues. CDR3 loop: CASSFDSFSYEQYF. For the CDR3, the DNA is TGCGCCAGCAGCTTCGACAGCTTTTCCTACGAGCAGTACTTC.

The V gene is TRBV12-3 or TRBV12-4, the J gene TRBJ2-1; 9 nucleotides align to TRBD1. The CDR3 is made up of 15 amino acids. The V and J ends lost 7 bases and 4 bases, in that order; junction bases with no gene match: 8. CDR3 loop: CASIPTGGIYNEQFF. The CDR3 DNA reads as TGTGCCAGCATCCCGACAGGGGGGATTTACAATGAGCAGTTCTTC.

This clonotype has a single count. The CDR3 nucleotides are TGTGCCAGCAGTTTGACAGGGGGAGAGAACACCATATATTTT. It encodes CASSLTGGENTIYF. The chain combines TRBV12-3 or TRBV12-4 with TRBJ1-3; the match to TRBD1 covers 9 bases. After removal of 3 bases from V and 7 bases from J, the junction contained 4 bases not matched to a gene. The CDR3 is 14 residues long.

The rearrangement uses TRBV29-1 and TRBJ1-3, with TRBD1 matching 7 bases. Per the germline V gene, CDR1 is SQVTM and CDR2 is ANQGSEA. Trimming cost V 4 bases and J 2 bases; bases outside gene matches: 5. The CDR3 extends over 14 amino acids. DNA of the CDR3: TGCAGCGTTGTTTCCGGGACAGCTGGAAACACCATATATTTT. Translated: CSVVSGTAGNTIYF.

Here the CDR3 reads CASSPWTGTVNTEAFF. As DNA, the CDR3 is TGTGCCAGCAGTCCCTGGACAGGGACCGTGAACACTGAAGCTTTCTTT. The chain recombines TRBV28 with TRBJ1-1, with 8 positions matching TRBD1. The length of the CDR3 is 16 residues. Germline V gene data show CDR1 as MDHEN and CDR2 as SYDVKM. The trim removed 5 bases at V and 0 bases at J, leaving 8 bases unmatched.

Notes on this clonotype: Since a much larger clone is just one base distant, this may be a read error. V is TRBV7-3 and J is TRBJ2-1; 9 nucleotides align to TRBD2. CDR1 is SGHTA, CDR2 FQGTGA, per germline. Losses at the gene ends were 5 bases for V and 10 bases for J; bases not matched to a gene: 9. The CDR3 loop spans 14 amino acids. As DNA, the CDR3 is TGTGCCAGCAGCCCTAGCGGGGAGGCGAAGGAGCAGTTCTTC. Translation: CASSPSGEAKEQFF.

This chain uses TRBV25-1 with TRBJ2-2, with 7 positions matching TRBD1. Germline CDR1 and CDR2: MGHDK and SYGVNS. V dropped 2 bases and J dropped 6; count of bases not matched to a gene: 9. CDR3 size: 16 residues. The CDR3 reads CASSEVGGSGAGELFF. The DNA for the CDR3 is TGTGCCAGCAGTGAAGTAGGGGGCTCTGGGGCCGGGGAGCTGTTTTTT.

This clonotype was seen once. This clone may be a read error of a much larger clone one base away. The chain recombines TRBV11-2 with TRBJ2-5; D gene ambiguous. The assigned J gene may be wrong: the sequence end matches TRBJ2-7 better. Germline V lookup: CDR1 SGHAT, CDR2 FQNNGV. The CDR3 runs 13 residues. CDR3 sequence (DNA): TGTGCCAGCAGCTTAGGACGGTCCGGCGAGCAGTACTTC. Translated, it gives CASSLGRSGEQYF.

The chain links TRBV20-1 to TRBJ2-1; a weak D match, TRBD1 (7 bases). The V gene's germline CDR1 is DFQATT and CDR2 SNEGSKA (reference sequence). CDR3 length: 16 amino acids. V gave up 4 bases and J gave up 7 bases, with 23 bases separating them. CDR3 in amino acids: CSAIGPWWDSGNEQFF. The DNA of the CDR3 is TGCAGTGCTATCGGTCCGTGGTGGGACAGCGGGAATGAGCAGTTCTTC.

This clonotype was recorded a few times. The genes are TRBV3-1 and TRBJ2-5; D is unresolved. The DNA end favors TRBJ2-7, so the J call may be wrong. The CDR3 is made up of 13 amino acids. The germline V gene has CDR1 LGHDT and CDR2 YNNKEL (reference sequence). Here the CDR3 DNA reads TGTGCCAGCAGCCAAGAGTTAAAGGGCGAGCAGTACTTC. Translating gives CASSQELKGEQYF.

This chain's CDR3 is CATRTVTGNTEAFF. Here the CDR3 DNA reads TGTGCCACTAGGACAGTAACAGGGAACACTGAAGCTTTCTTT. The gene calls are TRBV27 and TRBJ1-1; tentative D call: TRBD1 (6 bases). This CDR3 contains 14 residues. Trimming left V 10 bases short and J 1 base short, with 16 bases between. Germline-derived CDR1 and CDR2 are MNHEY and SMNVEV (reference sequence).

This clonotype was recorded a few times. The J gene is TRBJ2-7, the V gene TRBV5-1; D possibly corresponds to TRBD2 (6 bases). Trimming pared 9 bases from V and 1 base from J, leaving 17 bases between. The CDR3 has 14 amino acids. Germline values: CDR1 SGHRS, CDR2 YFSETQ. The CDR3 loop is CATRPGLLSYEQYF. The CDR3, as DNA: TGCGCCACCCGACCGGGACTCCTTTCCTACGAGCAGTACTTC.

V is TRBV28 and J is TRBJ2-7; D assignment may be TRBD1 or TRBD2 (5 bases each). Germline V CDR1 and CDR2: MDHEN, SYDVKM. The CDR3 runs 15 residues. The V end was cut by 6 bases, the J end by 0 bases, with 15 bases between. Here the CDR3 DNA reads TGTGCCAGCAGCGGTCCCGGGGCCATCTCCTACGAGCAGTACTTC. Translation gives CASSGPGAISYEQYF.

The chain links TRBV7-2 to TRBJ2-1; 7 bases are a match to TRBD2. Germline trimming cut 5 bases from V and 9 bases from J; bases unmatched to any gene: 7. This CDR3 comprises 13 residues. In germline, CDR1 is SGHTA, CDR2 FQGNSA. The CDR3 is CASSVGREGEQFF. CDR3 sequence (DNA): TGTGCCAGCAGCGTTGGGAGGGAGGGTGAGCAGTTCTTC.

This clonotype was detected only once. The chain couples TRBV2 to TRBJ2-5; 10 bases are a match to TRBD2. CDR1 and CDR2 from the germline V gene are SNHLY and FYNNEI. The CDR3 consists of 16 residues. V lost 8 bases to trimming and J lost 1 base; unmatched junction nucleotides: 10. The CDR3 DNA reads TGTGCCAGCCAGCGAACGACTAGCGGGTCCCAAGAGACCCAGTACTTC. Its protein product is CASQRTTSGSQETQYF.

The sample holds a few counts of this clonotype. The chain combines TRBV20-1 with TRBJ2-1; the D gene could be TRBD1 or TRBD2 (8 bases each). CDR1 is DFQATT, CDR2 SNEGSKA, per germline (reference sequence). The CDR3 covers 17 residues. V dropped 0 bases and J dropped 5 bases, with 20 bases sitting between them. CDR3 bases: TGCAGTGCTAGAGACCGCAGGGGGCGGGAGGTCGACAATGAGCAGTTCTTC. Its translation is CSARDRRGREVDNEQFF.

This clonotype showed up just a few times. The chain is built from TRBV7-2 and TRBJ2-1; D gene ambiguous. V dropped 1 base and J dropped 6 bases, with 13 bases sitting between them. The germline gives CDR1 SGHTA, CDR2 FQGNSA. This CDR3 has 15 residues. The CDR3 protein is CASSLGPARFNEQFF. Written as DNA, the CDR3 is TGTGCCAGCAGCTTAGGCCCTGCTAGATTCAATGAGCAGTTCTTC.

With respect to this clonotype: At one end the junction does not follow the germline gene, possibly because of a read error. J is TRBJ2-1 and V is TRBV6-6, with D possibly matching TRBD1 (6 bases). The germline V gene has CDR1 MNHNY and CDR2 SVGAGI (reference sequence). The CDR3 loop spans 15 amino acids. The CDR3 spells CASSDDRSSYNERFF. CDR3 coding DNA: TGTGCCAGCAGTGACGACAGGAGCTCCTACAATGAGCGGTTCTTC.

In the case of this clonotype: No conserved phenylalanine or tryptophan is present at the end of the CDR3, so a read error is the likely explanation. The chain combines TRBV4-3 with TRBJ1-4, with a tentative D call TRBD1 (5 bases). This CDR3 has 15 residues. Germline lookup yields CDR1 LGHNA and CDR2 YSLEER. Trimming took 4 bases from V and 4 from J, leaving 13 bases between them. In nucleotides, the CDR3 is TGCGCCAGCAGCCGCGTAAAGGGGATTAATGAAAAACTGTTTTGT. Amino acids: CASSRVKGINEKLFC.

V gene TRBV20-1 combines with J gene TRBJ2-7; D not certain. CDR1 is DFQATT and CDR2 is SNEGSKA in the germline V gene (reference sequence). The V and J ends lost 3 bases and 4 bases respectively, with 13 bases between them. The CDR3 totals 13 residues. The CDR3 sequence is CSASQKVEYEQYF. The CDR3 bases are TGCAGTGCTAGTCAGAAAGTAGAGTACGAGCAGTACTTC.

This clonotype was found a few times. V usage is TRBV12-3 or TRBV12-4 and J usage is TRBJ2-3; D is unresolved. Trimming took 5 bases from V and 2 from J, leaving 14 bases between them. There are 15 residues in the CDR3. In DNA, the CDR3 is TGTGCCAGCAGTAGTGACGCCACGTTCACAGATACGCAGTATTTT. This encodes CASSSDATFTDTQYF.

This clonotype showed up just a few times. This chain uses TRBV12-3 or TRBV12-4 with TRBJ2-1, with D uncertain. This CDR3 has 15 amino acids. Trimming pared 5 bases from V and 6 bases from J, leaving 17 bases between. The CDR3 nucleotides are TGTGCCAGCAGTCCACCGATCACCTCCCTCAATGAGCAGTTCTTC. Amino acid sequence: CASSPPITSLNEQFF.

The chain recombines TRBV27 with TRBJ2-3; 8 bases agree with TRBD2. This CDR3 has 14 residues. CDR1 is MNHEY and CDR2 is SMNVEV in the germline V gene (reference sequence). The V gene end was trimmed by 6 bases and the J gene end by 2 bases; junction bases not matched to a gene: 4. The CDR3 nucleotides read TGTGCCAGCAGACTAGCGGATCTCACAGATACGCAGTATTTT. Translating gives CASRLADLTDTQYF.